Here is one T cell receptor (beta chain) with its context. Looked up from germline, CDR1 is MNHEY and CDR2 is SMNVEV (reference sequence). The CDR3 spans 21 residues. V was shortened by 8 bases and J by 0 bases, with 31 bases between the two germline ends. The sample originates from a study of control samples from healthy donors and cancer patients. Generated by immunoSEQ multiplex PCR, the TCRdb table keeps only in-frame clones and is missing some. The table shows 140,000 to 150,000 clones, with 93% occurring only once. The origin of this receptor is a man aged 18 to 29 in good health. The sequencing sample was made of blood. The chain couples TRBV27 to TRBJ2-2, with a tentative D call TRBD2 (5 bases). CDR3 region: CASHRGLGRFGELPNTGELFF. The CDR3 nucleotides read TGTGCCAGCCACCGGGGTCTTGGCAGATTCGGCGAGCTCCCGAACACCGGGGAGCTGTTTTTT.